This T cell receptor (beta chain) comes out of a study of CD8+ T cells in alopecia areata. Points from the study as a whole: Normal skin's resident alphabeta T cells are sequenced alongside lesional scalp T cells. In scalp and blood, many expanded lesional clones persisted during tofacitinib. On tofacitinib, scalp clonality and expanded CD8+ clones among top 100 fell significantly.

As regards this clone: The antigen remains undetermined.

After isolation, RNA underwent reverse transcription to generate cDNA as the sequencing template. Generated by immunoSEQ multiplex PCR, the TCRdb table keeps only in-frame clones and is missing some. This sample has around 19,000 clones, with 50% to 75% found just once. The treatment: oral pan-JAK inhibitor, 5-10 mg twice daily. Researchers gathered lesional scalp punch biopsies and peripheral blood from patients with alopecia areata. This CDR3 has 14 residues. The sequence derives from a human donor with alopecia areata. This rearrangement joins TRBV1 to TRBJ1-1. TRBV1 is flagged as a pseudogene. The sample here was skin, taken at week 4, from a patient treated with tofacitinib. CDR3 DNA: TGCACCAGCAGCCGCGGTGACATGAACACTGAAGCTTTCTTT. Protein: CTSSRGDMNTEAFF.